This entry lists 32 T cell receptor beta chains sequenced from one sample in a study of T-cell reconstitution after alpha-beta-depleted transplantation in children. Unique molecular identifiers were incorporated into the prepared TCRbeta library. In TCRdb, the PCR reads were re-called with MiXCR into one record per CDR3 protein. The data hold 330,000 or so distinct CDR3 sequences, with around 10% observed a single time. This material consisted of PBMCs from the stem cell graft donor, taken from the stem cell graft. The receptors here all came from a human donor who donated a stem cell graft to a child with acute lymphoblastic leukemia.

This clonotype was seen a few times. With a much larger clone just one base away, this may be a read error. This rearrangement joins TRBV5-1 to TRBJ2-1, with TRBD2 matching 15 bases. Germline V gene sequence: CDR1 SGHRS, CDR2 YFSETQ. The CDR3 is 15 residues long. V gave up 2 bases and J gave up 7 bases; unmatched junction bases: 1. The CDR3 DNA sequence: TGCGCCAGCAGCTTCGGGACTAGCGGGAGGAATGAGCAGTTCTTC. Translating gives CASSFGTSGRNEQFF.

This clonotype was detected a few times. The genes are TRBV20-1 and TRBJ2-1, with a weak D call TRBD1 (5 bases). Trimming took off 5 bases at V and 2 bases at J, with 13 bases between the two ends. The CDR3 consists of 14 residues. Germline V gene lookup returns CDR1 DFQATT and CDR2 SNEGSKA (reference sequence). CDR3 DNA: TGCAGTGCTGGCTCAGGGTCGGCCTACAATGAGCAGTTCTTC. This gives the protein CSAGSGSAYNEQFF.

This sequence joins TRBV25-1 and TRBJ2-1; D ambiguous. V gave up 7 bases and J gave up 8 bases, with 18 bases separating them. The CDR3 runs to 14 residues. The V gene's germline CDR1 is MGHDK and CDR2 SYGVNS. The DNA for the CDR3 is TGTGCCAGCACCCCCCCATCAGCAATCCATGAGCAGTTCTTC. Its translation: CASTPPSAIHEQFF.

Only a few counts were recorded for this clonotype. In DNA, the CDR3 is TGCGCCAGCAGCCAAGATTATGCGTCTAGCGGGAACAATGAGCAGTTCTTC. Its translation is CASSQDYASSGNNEQFF. This chain uses TRBV4-3 with TRBJ2-1, with TRBD2 identical over 9 bases. Trimming at V came to 0 bases and at J to 5 bases, leaving 8 bases not matched to a gene. This CDR3 spans 17 amino acids. CDR1 is LGHNA and CDR2 is YSLEER in the germline V gene.

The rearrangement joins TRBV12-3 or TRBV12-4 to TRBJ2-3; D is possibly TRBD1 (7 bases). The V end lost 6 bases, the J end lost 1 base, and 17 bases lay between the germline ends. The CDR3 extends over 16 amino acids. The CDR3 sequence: CASSHRQGGGTDTQYF. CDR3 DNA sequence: TGTGCCAGCAGCCACCGACAGGGAGGAGGCACAGATACGCAGTATTTT.

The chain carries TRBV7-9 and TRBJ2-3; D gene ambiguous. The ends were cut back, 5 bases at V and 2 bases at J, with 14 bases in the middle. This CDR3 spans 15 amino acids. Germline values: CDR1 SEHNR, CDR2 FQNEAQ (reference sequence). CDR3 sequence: CASSPADGYTDTQYF. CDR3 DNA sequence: TGTGCCAGCAGCCCCGCCGACGGGTACACAGATACGCAGTATTTT.

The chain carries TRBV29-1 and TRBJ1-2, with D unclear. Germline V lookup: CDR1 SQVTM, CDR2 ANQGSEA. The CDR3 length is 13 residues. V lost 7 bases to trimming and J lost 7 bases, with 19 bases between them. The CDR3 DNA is TGCAGCGCCGAGGACGCAACCACCTCTGGCTACACCTTC. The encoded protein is CSAEDATTSGYTF.

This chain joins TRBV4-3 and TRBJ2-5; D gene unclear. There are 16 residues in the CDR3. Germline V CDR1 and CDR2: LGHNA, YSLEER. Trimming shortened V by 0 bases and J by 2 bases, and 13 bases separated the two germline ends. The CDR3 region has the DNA TGCGCCAGCAGCCAAGAAGGCGCGCTGGGGCAAGAGACCCAGTACTTC. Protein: CASSQEGALGQETQYF.

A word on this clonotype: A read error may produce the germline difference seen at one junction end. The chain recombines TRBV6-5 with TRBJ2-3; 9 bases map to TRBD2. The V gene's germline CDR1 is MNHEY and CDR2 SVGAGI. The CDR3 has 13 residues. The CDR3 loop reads CASSHASGVTQYF. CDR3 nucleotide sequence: TGTGCCAGCAGTCACGCTAGCGGGGTTACGCAGTATTTC.

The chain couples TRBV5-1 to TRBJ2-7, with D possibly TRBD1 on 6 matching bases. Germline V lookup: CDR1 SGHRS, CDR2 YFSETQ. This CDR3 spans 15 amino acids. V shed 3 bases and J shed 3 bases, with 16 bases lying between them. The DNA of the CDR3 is TGCGCCAGCAGCTCCATTGGGGAAGGGGGCTACGAGCAGTACTTC. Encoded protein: CASSSIGEGGYEQYF.

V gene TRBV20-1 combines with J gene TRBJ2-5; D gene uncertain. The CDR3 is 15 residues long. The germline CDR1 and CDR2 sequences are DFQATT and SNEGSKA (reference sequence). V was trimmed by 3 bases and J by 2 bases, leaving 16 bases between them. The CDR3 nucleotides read TGCAGTGCTAGCCCTGTCTCTCTGGGGCAAGAGACCCAGTACTTC. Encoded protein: CSASPVSLGQETQYF.

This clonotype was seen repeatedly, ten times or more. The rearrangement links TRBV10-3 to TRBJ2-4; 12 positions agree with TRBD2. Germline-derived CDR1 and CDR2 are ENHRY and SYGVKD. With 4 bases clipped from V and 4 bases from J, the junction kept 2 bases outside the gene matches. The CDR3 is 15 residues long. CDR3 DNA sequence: TGTGCCATCAGTGGGGGGACTAGCGGGAAAAACATTCAGTACTTC. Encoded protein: CAISGGTSGKNIQYF.

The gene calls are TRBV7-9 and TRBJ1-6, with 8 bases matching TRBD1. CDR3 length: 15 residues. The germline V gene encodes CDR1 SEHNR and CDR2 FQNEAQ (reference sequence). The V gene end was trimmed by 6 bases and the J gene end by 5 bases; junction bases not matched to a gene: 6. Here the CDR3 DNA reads TGTGCCAGCAGTTATACAGGGGGTGATAATTCACCCCTCCACTTT. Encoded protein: CASSYTGGDNSPLHF.

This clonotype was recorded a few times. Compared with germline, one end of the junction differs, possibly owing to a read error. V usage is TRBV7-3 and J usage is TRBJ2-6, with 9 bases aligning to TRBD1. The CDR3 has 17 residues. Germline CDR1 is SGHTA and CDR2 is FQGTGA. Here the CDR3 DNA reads TGTGCCAGCAGCCCGGGACAGGGTTTCTCTGGGGCCAACGGCCTGACTTTC. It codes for CASSPGQGFSGANGLTF.

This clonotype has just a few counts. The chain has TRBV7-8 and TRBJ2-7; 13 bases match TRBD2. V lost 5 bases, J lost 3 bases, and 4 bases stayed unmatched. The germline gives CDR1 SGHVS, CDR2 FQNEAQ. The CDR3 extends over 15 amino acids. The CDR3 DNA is TGTGCCAGCAGCCCGGGACTAGCGGGGTTCTACGAGCAGTACTTC. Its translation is CASSPGLAGFYEQYF. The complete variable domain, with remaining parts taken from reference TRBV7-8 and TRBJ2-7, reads GAGVSQSPRYKVAKRGQDVALRCDPISGHVSLFWYQQALGQGPEFLTYFQNEAQLDKSGLPSDRFFAERPEGSVSTLKIQRTQQEDSAVYLCASSPGLAGFYEQYFGPGTRLTVT.

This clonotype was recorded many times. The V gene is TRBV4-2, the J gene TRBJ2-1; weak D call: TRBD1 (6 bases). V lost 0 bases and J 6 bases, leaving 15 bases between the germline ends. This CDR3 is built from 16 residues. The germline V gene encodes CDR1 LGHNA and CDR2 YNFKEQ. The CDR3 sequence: CASSQDLGQPSNEQFF. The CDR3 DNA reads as TGTGCCAGCAGCCAAGATCTGGGACAACCTTCCAATGAGCAGTTCTTC.

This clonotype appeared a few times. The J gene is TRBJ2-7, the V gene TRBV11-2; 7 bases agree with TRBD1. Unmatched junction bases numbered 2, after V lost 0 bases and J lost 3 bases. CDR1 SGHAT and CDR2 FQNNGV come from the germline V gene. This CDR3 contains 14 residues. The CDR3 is CASSLEQGRYEQYF. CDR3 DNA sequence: TGTGCCAGCAGCTTAGAACAGGGGCGCTACGAGCAGTACTTC.

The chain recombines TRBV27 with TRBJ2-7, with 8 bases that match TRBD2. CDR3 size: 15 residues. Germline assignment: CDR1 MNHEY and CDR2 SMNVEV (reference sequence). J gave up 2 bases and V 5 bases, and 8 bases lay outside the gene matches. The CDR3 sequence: CASSPWTGGAYEQYF. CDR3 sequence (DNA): TGTGCCAGCAGTCCCTGGACGGGGGGGGCCTACGAGCAGTACTTC.

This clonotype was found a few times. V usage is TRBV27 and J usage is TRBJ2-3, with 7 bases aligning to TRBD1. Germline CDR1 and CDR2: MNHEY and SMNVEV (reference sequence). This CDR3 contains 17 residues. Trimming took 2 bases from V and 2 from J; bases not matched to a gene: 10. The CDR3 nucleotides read TGTGCCAGCAGTTTAAGTTTCCGGACAGGTTCCACAGATACGCAGTATTTT. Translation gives CASSLSFRTGSTDTQYF.

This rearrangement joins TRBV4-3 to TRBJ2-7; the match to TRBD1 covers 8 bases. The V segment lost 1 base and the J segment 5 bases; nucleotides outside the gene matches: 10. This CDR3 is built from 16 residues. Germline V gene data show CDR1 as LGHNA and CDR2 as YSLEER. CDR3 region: CASSQGITGGKDEQYF. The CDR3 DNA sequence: TGCGCCAGCAGCCAAGGGATCACAGGGGGAAAGGACGAGCAGTACTTC.

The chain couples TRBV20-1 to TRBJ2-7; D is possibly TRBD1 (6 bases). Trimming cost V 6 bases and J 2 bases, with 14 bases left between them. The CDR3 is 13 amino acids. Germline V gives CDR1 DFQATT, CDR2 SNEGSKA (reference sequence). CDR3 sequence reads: CSAPRQVTYEQYF. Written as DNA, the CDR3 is TGCAGTGCCCCGAGACAGGTTACCTACGAGCAGTACTTC.

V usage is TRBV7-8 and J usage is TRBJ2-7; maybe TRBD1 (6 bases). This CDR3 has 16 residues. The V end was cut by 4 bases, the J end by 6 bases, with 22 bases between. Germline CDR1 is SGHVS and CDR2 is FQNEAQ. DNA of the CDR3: TGTGCCAGCAGCTATTTGGGGGACAACCCGGCCGGCGAGCAGTACTTC. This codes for CASSYLGDNPAGEQYF.

The CDR3 coding sequence is TGCGCCAGCAGCCAAGATGCGGGGTCCCGCAATCAGCCCCAGCATTTT. As protein: CASSQDAGSRNQPQHF. The genes are TRBV4-1 and TRBJ1-5; D remains ambiguous. Germline V CDR1 and CDR2: MGHRA, YSYEKL. The CDR3 is made up of 16 amino acids. The V end lost 0 bases, the J end lost 2 bases, and 11 bases lay between the germline ends.

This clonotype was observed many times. The CDR3: CASSLMDHEQFF. The CDR3 coding sequence is TGTGCCAGCAGCTTGATGGATCACGAGCAGTTCTTC. The chain combines TRBV5-5 with TRBJ2-1; no clear D. V lost 1 base, J lost 10 bases, and 9 bases lay in between. CDR1 is SGHKS and CDR2 is YYEKEE in the germline V gene (reference sequence). The CDR3 runs 12 residues.

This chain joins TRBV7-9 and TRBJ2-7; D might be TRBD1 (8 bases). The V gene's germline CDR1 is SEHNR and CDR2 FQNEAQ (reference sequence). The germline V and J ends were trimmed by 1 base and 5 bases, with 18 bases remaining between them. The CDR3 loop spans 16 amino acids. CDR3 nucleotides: TGTGCCAGCAGCTTAGGGCGGGGGACAGGCCAAGACGAGCAGTACTTC. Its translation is CASSLGRGTGQDEQYF.

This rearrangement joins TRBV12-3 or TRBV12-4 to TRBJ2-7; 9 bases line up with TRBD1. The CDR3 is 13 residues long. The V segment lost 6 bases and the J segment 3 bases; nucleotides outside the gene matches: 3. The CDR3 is CASSRTGDYEQYF. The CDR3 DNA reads TGTGCCAGCAGCCGGACAGGGGACTACGAGCAGTACTTC.

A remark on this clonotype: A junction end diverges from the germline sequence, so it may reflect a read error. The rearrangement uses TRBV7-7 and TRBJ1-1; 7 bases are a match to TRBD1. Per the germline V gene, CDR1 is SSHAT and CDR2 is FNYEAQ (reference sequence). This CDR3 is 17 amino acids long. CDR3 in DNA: TGTGCTAGCAGCTCGATAAGGAGACAGGGTCTGAACACTGAAGCTTTCTTT. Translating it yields CASSSIRRQGLNTEAFF.

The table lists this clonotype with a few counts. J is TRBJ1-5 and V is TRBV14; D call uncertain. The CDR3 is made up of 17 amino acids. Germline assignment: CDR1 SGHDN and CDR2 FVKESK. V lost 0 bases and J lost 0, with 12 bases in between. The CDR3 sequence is CASSQEVRVVSNQPQHF. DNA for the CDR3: TGTGCCAGCAGCCAAGAGGTCCGGGTGGTTAGCAATCAGCCCCAGCATTTT.

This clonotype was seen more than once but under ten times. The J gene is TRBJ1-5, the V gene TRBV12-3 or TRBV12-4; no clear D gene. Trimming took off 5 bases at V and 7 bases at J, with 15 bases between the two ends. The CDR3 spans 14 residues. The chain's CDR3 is CASSPGRGRQPQHF. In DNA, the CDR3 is TGTGCCAGCAGTCCGGGCCGTGGTAGGCAGCCCCAGCATTTT.

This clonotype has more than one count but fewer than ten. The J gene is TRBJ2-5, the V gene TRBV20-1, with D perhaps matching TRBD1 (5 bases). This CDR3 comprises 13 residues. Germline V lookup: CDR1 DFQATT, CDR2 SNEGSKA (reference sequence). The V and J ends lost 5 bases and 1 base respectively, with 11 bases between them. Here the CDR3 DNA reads TGCAGTGCTTCAACAGACAGCCAAGAGACCCAGTACTTC. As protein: CSASTDSQETQYF.

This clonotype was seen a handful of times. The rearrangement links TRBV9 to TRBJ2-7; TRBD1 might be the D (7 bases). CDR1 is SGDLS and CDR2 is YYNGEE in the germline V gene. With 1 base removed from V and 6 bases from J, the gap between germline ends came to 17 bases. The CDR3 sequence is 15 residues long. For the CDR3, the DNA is TGTGCCAGCAGCGTACTGGCGGACAGGCGGGGCGAGCAGTACTTC. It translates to CASSVLADRRGEQYF.

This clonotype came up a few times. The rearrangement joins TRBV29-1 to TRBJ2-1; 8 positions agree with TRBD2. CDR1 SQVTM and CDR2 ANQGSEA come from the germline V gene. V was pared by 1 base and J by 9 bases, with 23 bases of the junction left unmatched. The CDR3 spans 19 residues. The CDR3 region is CSVEVSEGAGVKGIGEQFF. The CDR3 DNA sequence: TGCAGCGTTGAAGTATCGGAGGGAGCGGGAGTCAAGGGCATAGGTGAGCAGTTCTTC.